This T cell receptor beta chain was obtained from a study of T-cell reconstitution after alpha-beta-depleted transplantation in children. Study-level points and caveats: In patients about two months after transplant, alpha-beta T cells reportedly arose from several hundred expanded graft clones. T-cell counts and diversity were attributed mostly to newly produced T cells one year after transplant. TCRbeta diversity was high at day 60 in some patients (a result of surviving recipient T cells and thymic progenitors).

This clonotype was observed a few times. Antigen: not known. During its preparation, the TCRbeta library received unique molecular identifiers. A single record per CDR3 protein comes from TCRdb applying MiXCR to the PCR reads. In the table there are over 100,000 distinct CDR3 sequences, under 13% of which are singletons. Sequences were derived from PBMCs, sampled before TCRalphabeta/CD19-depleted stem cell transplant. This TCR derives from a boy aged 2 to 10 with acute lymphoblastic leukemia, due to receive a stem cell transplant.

The CDR3 DNA sequence: TGTGCCAGCAGCCCTTCAGGGGGATACGAGCAGTACTTC. Protein sequence: CASSPSGGYEQYF. The rearrangement links TRBV7-6 to TRBJ2-7; 7 nucleotides line up with TRBD1. Germline-derived CDR1 and CDR2 are SGHVS and FNYEAQ. This CDR3 is built from 13 residues. Germline trimming cut 5 bases from V and 4 bases from J; bases unmatched to any gene: 5. Full variable domain (outside the CDR3, taken from reference TRBV7-6 and TRBJ2-7): GAGVSQSPRYKVTKRGQDVALRCDPISGHVSLYWYRQALGQGPEFLTYFNYEAQQDKSGLPNDRFSAERPEGSISTLTIQRTEQRDSAMYRCASSPSGGYEQYFGPGTRLTVT.